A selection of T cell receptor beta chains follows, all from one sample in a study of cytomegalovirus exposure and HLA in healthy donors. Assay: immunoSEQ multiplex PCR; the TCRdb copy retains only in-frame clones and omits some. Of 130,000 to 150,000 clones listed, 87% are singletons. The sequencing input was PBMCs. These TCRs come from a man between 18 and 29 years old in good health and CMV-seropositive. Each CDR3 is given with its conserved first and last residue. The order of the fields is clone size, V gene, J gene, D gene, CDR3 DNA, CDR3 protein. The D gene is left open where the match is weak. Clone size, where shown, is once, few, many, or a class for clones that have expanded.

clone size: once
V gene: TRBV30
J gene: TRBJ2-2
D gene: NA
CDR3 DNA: TGTGCCTGGAGACGGGAGATTCAAGGCGGGGAGCTGTTTTTT
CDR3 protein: CAWRREIQGGELFF

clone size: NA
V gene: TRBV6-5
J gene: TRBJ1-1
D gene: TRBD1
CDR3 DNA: TGTGCCAGCAGAAGTACAGGGGTGAACACTGAAGCTTTCTTT
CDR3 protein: CASRSTGVNTEAFF

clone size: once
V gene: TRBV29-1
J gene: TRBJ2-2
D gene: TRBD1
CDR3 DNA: TGCAGCGTCGCCGGGACAGGGGTAACCGGGGAGCTGTTTTTT
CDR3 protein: CSVAGTGVTGELFF

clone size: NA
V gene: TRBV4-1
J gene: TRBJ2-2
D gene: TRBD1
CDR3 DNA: TGCGCCAGCAGCCAACCCAGGGGGACCGGGGAGCTGTTTTTT
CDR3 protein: CASSQPRGTGELFF

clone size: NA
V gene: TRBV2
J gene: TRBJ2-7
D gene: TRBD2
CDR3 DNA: TGTGCCAGCAGTGGGACTAGCGGGGGGTTCGGGTACGAGCAGTACTTC
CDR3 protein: CASSGTSGGFGYEQYF

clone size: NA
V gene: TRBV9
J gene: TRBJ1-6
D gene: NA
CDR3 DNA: TGTGCCAGCAGCCCCTCATCGCGGGGTACCTATTCACCCCTCCACTTT
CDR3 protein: CASSPSSRGTYSPLHF

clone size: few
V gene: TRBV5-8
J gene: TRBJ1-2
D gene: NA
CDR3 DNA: TGTGCCAGCAGCTTGGTTCAGGGGCGCTATGGCTACACCTTC
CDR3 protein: CASSLVQGRYGYTF

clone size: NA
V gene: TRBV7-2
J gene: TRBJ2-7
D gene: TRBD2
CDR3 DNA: TGTGCCAGCAGCCCCGGGACTAGCGGGAGGTCCCCCTACGAGCAGTACTTC
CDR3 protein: CASSPGTSGRSPYEQYF

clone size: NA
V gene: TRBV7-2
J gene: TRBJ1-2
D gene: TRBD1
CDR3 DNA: TGTGCCAGCAGCTTAAGCACAGGGGCGACTGGCTACACCTTC
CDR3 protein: CASSLSTGATGYTF

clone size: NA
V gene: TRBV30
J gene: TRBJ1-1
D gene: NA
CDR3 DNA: TGTGCCTGGGGAGGAGAGCCCCGGACTACTGAAGCTTTCTTT
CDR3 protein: CAWGGEPRTTEAFF

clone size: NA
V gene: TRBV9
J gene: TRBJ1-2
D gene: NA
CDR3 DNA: TGTGCCAGCAGCCAGGACAGCCGGAACTCCTATGGCTACACCTTC
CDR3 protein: CASSQDSRNSYGYTF

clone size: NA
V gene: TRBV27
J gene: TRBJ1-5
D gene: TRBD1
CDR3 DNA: TGTGCCAGCAGCTGGGACAGAAATCAGCCCCAGCATTTT
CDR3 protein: CASSWDRNQPQHF

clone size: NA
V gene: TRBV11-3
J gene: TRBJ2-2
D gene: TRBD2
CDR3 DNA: TGTGCCAGCAGCTCCGGACTAGCGGGAGGAACCGGGGAGCTGTTTTTT
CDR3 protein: CASSSGLAGGTGELFF

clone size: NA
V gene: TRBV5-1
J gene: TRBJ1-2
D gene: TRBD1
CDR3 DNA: TGCGCCAGCAGCCCGGAGGGGGCAGGGGTTGATGGCTACACCTTC
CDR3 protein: CASSPEGAGVDGYTF

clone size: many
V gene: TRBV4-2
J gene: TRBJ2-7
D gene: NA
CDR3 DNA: TGTGCCAGCAGCCAAGGGACTTACACCCACGAGCAGTACTTC
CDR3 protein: CASSQGTYTHEQYF

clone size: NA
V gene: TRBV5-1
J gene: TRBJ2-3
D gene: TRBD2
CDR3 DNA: TGCGCCAGCAGCTTGGAGGTAGCGGGGGGTGTCGGCACAGATACGCAGTATTTT
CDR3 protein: CASSLEVAGGVGTDTQYF

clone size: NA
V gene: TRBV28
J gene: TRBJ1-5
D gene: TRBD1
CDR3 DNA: TGTGCCAGCAGTGCGGACAGGGATCAGCCCCAGCATTTT
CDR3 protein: CASSADRDQPQHF

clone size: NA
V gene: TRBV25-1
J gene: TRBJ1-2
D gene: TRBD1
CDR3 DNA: TGTGCCAGCGGGCTTGACGGGACAGTGGATGGCTACACCTTC
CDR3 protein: CASGLDGTVDGYTF

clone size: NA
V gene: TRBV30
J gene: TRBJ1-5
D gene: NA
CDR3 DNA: TGTGCCTGGAGTGTCCGCAGAGGATACAATCAGCCCCAGCATTTT
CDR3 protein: CAWSVRRGYNQPQHF

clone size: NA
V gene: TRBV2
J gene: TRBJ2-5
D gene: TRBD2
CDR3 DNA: TGTGCCTCTAGCGGGGGGAGGGAGACCCAGTACTTC
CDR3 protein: CASSGGRETQYF

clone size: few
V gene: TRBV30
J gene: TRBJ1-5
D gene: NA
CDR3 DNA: TGTGCCTGGAGCCGCGGGGGTAACAGCAATCAGCCCCAGCATTTT
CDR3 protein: CAWSRGGNSNQPQHF

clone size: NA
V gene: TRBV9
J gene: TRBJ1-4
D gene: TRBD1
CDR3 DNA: TGTGCCAGCAGCCGGGACAGGATAACAACTAATGAAAAACTGTTTTTT
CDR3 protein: CASSRDRITTNEKLFF

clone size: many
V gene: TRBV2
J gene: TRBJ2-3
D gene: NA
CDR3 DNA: TGTGCCAGCAGTTTCGGGACTGCGAGCACAGATACGCAGTATTTT
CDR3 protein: CASSFGTASTDTQYF

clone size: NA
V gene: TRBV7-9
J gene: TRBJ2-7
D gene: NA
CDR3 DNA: TGTGCCAGCAGCTTAGAACAGGGCTACGAGCAGTACTTC
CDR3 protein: CASSLEQGYEQYF

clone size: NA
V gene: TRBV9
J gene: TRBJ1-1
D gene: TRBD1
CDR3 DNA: TGTGCCAGCAGCGGATCCGGGACAGGGGGCCGGAACACTGAAGCTTTCTTT
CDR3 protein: CASSGSGTGGRNTEAFF

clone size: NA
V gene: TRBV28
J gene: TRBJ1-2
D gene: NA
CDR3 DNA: TGTGCCAGCAGTTCCCCTCCGGTTGGCTACACCTTC
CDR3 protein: CASSSPPVGYTF

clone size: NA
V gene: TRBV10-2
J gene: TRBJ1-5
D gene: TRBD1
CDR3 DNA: TGCGCCAGCAGTGAGGTCAACAGGGGAAATCAGCCCCAGCATTTT
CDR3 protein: CASSEVNRGNQPQHF

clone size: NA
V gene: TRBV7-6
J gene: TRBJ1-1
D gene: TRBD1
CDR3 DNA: TGTGCCAGCAGCCGACAGGGGGGCGAAGCTTTCTTT
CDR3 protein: CASSRQGGEAFF

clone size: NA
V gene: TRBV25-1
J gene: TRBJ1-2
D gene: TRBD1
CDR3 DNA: TGTGCCTCCCGGGACAGGGAATATGGCTACACCTTC
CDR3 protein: CASRDREYGYTF